The sequence of this T cell receptor (beta chain) was determined in a study of blood T cell repertoires in COVID-19. The germline V gene encodes CDR1 SGHKS and CDR2 YYEKEE (reference sequence). This CDR3 is 14 amino acids long. Trimming removed 4 bases from V and 3 bases from J, with 14 bases in between. Authors' processing steps: Nucleated cell number was recorded as an estimate derived from reference gene primer amplification. Repertoires were generated with immunoSEQ multiplex PCR, while TCRdb's copy carries only in-frame clones and drops some. V and J calls and clone size are as listed in that table; D and trimming were resolved from the DNA. Of about 53,000 clones detected, 80% to 90% appear once; the ten largest clones hold 3% to 5%.

The chain has TRBV5-5 and TRBJ2-7; no definite D call. Input material: peripheral blood. This TCR was recovered from a middle-aged man with acute or convalescent COVID-19. The CDR3, as DNA: TGTGCCAGCAGCCTCTCAGAGGCGGACTACGAGCAGTACTTC. Translation gives CASSLSEADYEQYF.